This T cell receptor beta chain was recovered during a study of T-cell memory formation after mild COVID-19. This clonotype was seen only a few times. What it binds is unknown. 5'RACE primed at constant segments yielded TCR alpha and TCR beta cDNA libraries bearing sample barcodes and UMIs. A single record per CDR3 protein comes from TCRdb applying MiXCR to the 5' RACE reads. The sample lists more than 450,000 distinct CDR3 sequences; 15% to 20% were seen once. The CDR3 extends over 16 amino acids. Trimming cost V 4 bases and J 2 bases, with 17 bases left between them. CDR1 is SGHVS, CDR2 FQNEAQ, per germline. Study findings and constraints: Whether second-wave clones peaking at day 37 were SARS-CoV-2 specific went unconfirmed.

The specimen sequenced was PBMCs or a T cell subset sorted from them (not recorded which). This TCR came from an adult woman who had mild COVID-19 (a few samples of this study predate the infection). Cell type and time point are not known. The chain uses TRBV7-8 and TRBJ2-5; a possible D gene is TRBD2 (7 bases). The CDR3 spells CASSSRLGGGQETQYF. The CDR3 DNA follows: TGTGCCAGCAGCTCACGACTGGGAGGGGGTCAAGAGACCCAGTACTTC.